The clone carrying this T cell receptor (beta chain) occurred once. The target antigen is unknown. Authors' methods: Productive clonotypes were detectable down to 2.59 x 10-5 frequency. The table came from immunoSEQ multiplex PCR; TCRdb's copy has only in-frame clones and leaves some out. Clone size and the V and J calls come from that table; the DNA yielded D and trimming. The profile shows 23,000 or so clones, approximately 79% of them singletons. This sample is part of a study of STAT5B mutations in CD4+ large granular lymphocyte leukemia. Study results and limitations: CD4-sorted patient repertoires seemed more clonal than healthy CD4+ repertoires. No patients shared main leukemic clonotypes, though about 26% appeared at low frequency elsewhere.

The TCR was taken from a human donor in good health. The sequencing input was CD4+ T cells from blood buffy coats.

The CDR3 DNA reads as TGCGCCAGCAACCGGGGGCAGTCTGGGGCCAACGTCCTGACTTTC. Amino acid sequence: CASNRGQSGANVLTF. The genes are TRBV5-1 and TRBJ2-6, with D perhaps assigned TRBD1 or TRBD2 (6 bases each). The V end was cut by 6 bases, the J end by 1 base, with 11 bases between. This CDR3 contains 15 residues. Germline-derived CDR1 and CDR2 are SGHRS and YFSETQ.